What follows are 30 T cell receptor beta chains derived from one specimen sequenced in a study of cytomegalovirus exposure and HLA in healthy donors. The PCR employed 60 Vbeta primers together with 13 Jbeta primers. Produced via immunoSEQ multiplex PCR; TCRdb's table is partial and in-frame only. The sample yields around 170,000 clones, around 78% seen once. The sequencing input was PBMCs. The receptors were sampled from a woman aged 40-49 years in good health and CMV-seropositive.

The genes are TRBV2 and TRBJ1-4; a weak D match, TRBD1 (5 bases). V lost 6 bases, J lost 7 bases, and 15 bases lay in between. CDR3 size: 14 residues. Germline lookup yields CDR1 SNHLY and CDR2 FYNNEI. The CDR3 DNA sequence: TGTGCCAGCAGGGGGAGGGGCCGTTTTGAAAAACTGTTTTTT. Amino acids: CASRGRGRFEKLFF.

The V and J genes are TRBV27 and TRBJ1-2; 8 bases agree with TRBD1. The CDR3 length is 12 residues. Germline CDR1 reads MNHEY; CDR2 reads SMNVEV (reference sequence). V lost 5 bases and J lost 8; bases outside the gene matches: 4. CDR3 loop: CASSATGEGYTF. CDR3 DNA sequence: TGTGCCAGCAGTGCGACAGGGGAAGGCTACACCTTC.

The chain employs TRBV6-1 and TRBJ2-2; a weak D match, TRBD1 (6 bases). V was cut by 4 bases and J by 0 bases, with 12 bases left in between. The CDR3 is 16 amino acids. Looked up from germline, CDR1 is MNHNS and CDR2 is SASEGT. The CDR3 is CASSGQGQSNTGELFF. CDR3 DNA sequence: TGTGCCAGCAGTGGCCAGGGACAATCGAACACCGGGGAGCTGTTTTTT.

The genes are TRBV30 and TRBJ2-5; tentative D call: TRBD1 (6 bases). CDR1 is GTSNPN and CDR2 is SVGIG in the germline V gene (reference sequence). Deletions cut 1 base from V and 5 bases from J, with 11 bases between. This CDR3 contains 13 residues. CDR3 nucleotides: TGTGCCTGGAGTGGCAGGGGAACGGAGACCCAGTACTTC. As protein: CAWSGRGTETQYF.

J is TRBJ1-4 and V is TRBV9; TRBD1 matches at 9 bases. This CDR3 region has 18 residues. Losses at the gene ends were 1 base for V and 7 bases for J; bases not matched to a gene: 14. Germline assignment: CDR1 SGDLS and CDR2 YYNGEE. The CDR3 reads CASSVSRTAGTGSEKLFF. CDR3 bases: TGTGCCAGCAGCGTATCGCGAACGGCCGGGACAGGGAGTGAAAAACTGTTTTTT.

This clone was observed a few times. This chain uses TRBV28 with TRBJ2-3; D is unresolved. This CDR3 has 11 residues. Germline V gives CDR1 MDHEN, CDR2 SYDVKM. Trimming removed 8 bases from V and 4 bases from J, with 7 bases in between. The CDR3 here is CASARADTQYF. As DNA, the CDR3 is TGTGCCAGCGCTCGAGCAGATACGCAGTATTTT.

The chain carries TRBV6-1 and TRBJ1-2; 7 bases align to TRBD1. Germline V CDR1 and CDR2: MNHNS, SASEGT. The V and J ends lost 5 bases and 2 bases, in that order; junction bases with no gene match: 8. There are 15 residues in the CDR3. CDR3: CASSTTDRANYGYTF. CDR3 coding DNA: TGTGCCAGCAGTACCACCGACAGGGCCAACTATGGCTACACCTTC.

In regard to this clone: Other nucleotide sequences from this sample produce the same CDR3. The chain uses TRBV5-6 and TRBJ1-2; D unclear. V lost 2 bases, J lost 8 bases, and 16 bases lay in between. CDR3 length: 14 residues. From germline, CDR1 is SGHDT and CDR2 YYEEEE. In DNA, the CDR3 is TGTGCCAGCAGCTTACGTCCCCAGTTTCAGGGCTACACCTTC. Protein product: CASSLRPQFQGYTF.

The rearrangement joins TRBV10-2 to TRBJ2-1; 7 bases are shared with TRBD2. The CDR3 runs 13 residues. With V trimmed by 6 bases and J by 16 bases, 15 bases remained unmatched. Germline V gene data show CDR1 as WSHSY and CDR2 as SAAADI. The CDR3 DNA sequence: TGCGCCAGCAGCGGGAGGCGGGACGAAGGAGGTTTCTTC. It yields the protein CASSGRRDEGGFF.

The chain combines TRBV11-2 with TRBJ1-2, with TRBD1 identical over 8 bases. The V and J ends lost 2 bases and 7 bases, in that order; junction bases with no gene match: 9. The CDR3 has 15 amino acids. Germline values: CDR1 SGHAT, CDR2 FQNNGV. CDR3 sequence (DNA): TGTGCCAGCAGCTTAATAGGGCAGGGGGCCTCTGGCTACACCTTC. The encoded protein is CASSLIGQGASGYTF.

The table lists this clone with a count of one. For the CDR3, the DNA is TGCGCCAGCAGCTTATCGGAGAGGACTGAAGCTTTCTTT. Its protein is CASSLSERTEAFF. The chain links TRBV5-1 to TRBJ1-1; D is unresolved. This CDR3 spans 13 amino acids. Germline V lookup: CDR1 SGHRS, CDR2 YFSETQ. Trimming removed 2 bases from V and 5 bases from J, with 10 bases in between. Using reference TRBV5-1 and TRBJ1-1 for the parts outside the CDR3, the full variable domain is KAGVTQTPRYLIKTRGQQVTLSCSPISGHRSVSWYQQTPGQGLQFLFEYFSETQRNKGNFPGRFSGRQFSNSRSEMNVSTLELGDSALYLCASSLSERTEAFFGQGTRLTVV.

The CDR3 DNA reads as TGTGCCAGCAGCAAAGCGCTGGAGGGGACGTATTCTGGGGCCAACGTCCTGACTTTC. Its protein is CASSKALEGTYSGANVLTF. The V and J genes are TRBV21-1 and TRBJ2-6; TRBD2 is the table's D call and was not checked against the DNA. TRBV21-1 is deemed a pseudogene. This CDR3 comprises 19 residues.

This sequence joins TRBV30 and TRBJ1-1, with 8 bases identical to TRBD1. This CDR3 has 11 residues. CDR1 is GTSNPN and CDR2 is SVGIG in the germline V gene (reference sequence). Trimming cost V 5 bases and J 7 bases; bases outside gene matches: 3. Written as DNA, the CDR3 is TGTGCCTGGGACAGGGGTCATGAAGCTTTCTTT. Encoded protein: CAWDRGHEAFF.

This clone was detected only a few times. The chain has TRBV25-1 and TRBJ2-3, with D possibly matching TRBD2 (5 bases). Per the germline V gene, CDR1 is MGHDK and CDR2 is SYGVNS. CDR3 length: 14 amino acids. Trimming shortened V by 11 bases and J by 5 bases, and 20 bases separated the two germline ends. CDR3 in amino acids: CASTPGSGGDTQYF. DNA of the CDR3: TGTGCCTCGACGCCGGGGTCCGGCGGAGATACGCAGTATTTT.

The chain recombines TRBV20-1 with TRBJ2-3; the match to TRBD2 covers 9 bases. CDR1 is DFQATT and CDR2 is SNEGSKA in the germline V gene (reference sequence). The CDR3 is made up of 11 amino acids. The CDR3 DNA is TGCAGCCGGCGTGCGGGGGGGGGCGAGTATTTT. Translating it yields CSRRAGGGEYF.

V gene TRBV12-5 combines with J gene TRBJ2-5; D perhaps matches TRBD1 (6 bases). The germline V gene encodes CDR1 LGHNT and CDR2 FRNRAP. The CDR3 is made up of 15 amino acids. Trimming cost V 5 bases and J 4 bases, with 17 bases left between them. The DNA of the CDR3 is TGTGCTAGTGGTCTGGGGGCACCCCAGGCAGAGACCCAGTACTTC. It translates to CASGLGAPQAETQYF.

This clone has a single count. The V call is TRBV20-1, the J call TRBJ2-1; no clear D gene. V was pared by 3 bases and J by 4 bases, with 4 bases between. This CDR3 has 11 residues. From germline, CDR1 is DFQATT and CDR2 SNEGSKA (reference sequence). CDR3 protein: CSAREYNEQFF. In DNA form, the CDR3 reads TGCAGTGCTAGGGAGTACAATGAGCAGTTCTTC.

On this clone: One end of the junction varies from germline; a read error may be responsible. The chain couples TRBV6-5 to TRBJ1-3, with a possible D match to TRBD1 (5 bases). The V gene's germline CDR1 is MNHEY and CDR2 SVGAGI. This CDR3 comprises 14 residues. CDR3 in amino acids: CARRSGGSGNTIYF. The CDR3 DNA reads TGTGCCCGCAGGTCGGGGGGCTCTGGAAACACCATATATTTT.

The table lists this clone with a few counts. The chain has TRBV7-6 and TRBJ2-1, with D perhaps matching TRBD2 (6 bases). CDR1 and CDR2 from the germline V gene are SGHVS and FNYEAQ. Deletions cut 5 bases from V and 6 bases from J, with 20 bases between. The length of the CDR3 is 16 residues. The CDR3 DNA sequence: TGTGCCAGCAGCCCTTCCCTGGTCGGGGGAATCAATGAGCAGTTCTTC. It is translated as CASSPSLVGGINEQFF.

The V call is TRBV18, the J call TRBJ2-7, with 9 bases lining up with TRBD1. With V trimmed by 1 base and J by 2 bases, 3 bases remained unmatched. CDR1 and CDR2 (germline): KGHSH, LQKENI. This CDR3 has 15 residues. Written as DNA, the CDR3 is TGTGCCAGCTCACCACGGACAGGGGAAACCTACGAGCAGTACTTC. Its protein product is CASSPRTGETYEQYF.

The chain couples TRBV19 to TRBJ1-4; 10 bases are shared with TRBD1. This CDR3 comprises 13 residues. CDR1 and CDR2 from the germline V gene are LNHDA and SQIVND (reference sequence). V shed 11 bases and J 7 bases; nucleotides not matched to a gene: 7. CDR3 nucleotide sequence: TGTGCCTGCCGGGACAGGGGCAGTGAAAAACTGTTTTTT. Amino acids: CACRDRGSEKLFF.

The gene calls are TRBV7-3 and TRBJ2-5; a weak D match, TRBD2 (7 bases). This CDR3 has 15 residues. The V gene's germline CDR1 is SGHTA and CDR2 FQGTGA. V shed 6 bases and J shed 2 bases, with 16 bases lying between them. The CDR3: CASRLGRGTQETQYF. The CDR3 DNA reads as TGTGCCAGCAGGTTAGGGAGGGGGACTCAAGAGACCCAGTACTTC.

The chain has TRBV7-9 and TRBJ2-7, with D maybe TRBD1 (5 bases). CDR1 SEHNR and CDR2 FQNEAQ come from the germline V gene (reference sequence). Trimming pared 0 bases from V and 9 bases from J, leaving 15 bases between. The CDR3 is 14 residues long. CDR3 residues: CASSLAGSGLVQYF. The CDR3 region has the DNA TGTGCCAGCAGCTTAGCAGGGTCAGGGTTAGTGCAGTACTTC. The full variable domain, with the rest looked up from reference TRBV7-9 and TRBJ2-7, is DTGVSQNPRHKITKRGQNVTFRCDPISEHNRLYWYRQTLGQGPEFLTYFQNEAQLEKSRLLSDRFSAERPKGSFSTLEIQRTEQGDSAMYLCASSLAGSGLVQYFGPGTRLTVT.

The count of this clone is one. The chain couples TRBV15 to TRBJ1-1; D remains unclear. Trimming pared 1 base from V and 5 bases from J, leaving 5 bases between. The germline V gene has CDR1 LNHNV and CDR2 YYDKDF (reference sequence). CDR3 length: 12 amino acids. Here the CDR3 DNA reads TGTGCCACCAGCAGAGGTTCAACTGAAGCTTTCTTT. This gives the protein CATSRGSTEAFF.

The V call is TRBV29-1, the J call TRBJ1-6, with a possible D match to TRBD1 (6 bases). Per the germline V gene, CDR1 is SQVTM and CDR2 is ANQGSEA. The CDR3 consists of 13 residues. With 7 bases removed from V and 10 bases from J, the gap between germline ends came to 17 bases. The CDR3 DNA reads as TGCAGCGCCTCCGACGGGGGGGGCTCACCCCTCCACTTT. Translation gives CSASDGGGSPLHF.

This chain joins TRBV30 and TRBJ2-7; the D gene is possibly TRBD1 (6 bases). CDR1 and CDR2 (germline): GTSNPN, SVGIG (reference sequence). Trimming left V 3 bases short and J 2 bases short, with 20 bases between. The CDR3 runs 16 residues. The CDR3 protein is CAWRMPGADAAYEQYF. The DNA for the CDR3 is TGTGCCTGGAGGATGCCAGGGGCCGACGCAGCCTACGAGCAGTACTTC.

The chain combines TRBV11-2 with TRBJ1-2; 8 bases fit TRBD1. V was pared by 5 bases and J by 5 bases, with 7 bases of the junction left unmatched. Germline CDR1 SGHAT, CDR2 FQNNGV. This CDR3 is 14 amino acids long. CDR3 in amino acids: CASSRTGTGYGYTF. The CDR3, as DNA: TGTGCCAGCAGCCGGACAGGGACTGGGTATGGCTACACCTTC.

The chain combines TRBV7-9 with TRBJ2-4; TRBD2 agrees at 10 bases. Losses at the gene ends were 5 bases for V and 8 bases for J; bases not matched to a gene: 6. CDR1 and CDR2 (germline): SEHNR, FQNEAQ (reference sequence). The CDR3 spans 14 residues. The CDR3, as DNA: TGTGCCAGCAGCACCGAGCGGGGGGGCGACATTCAGTACTTC. Translation gives CASSTERGGDIQYF.

The chain uses TRBV23-1 and TRBJ2-5; 9 nucleotides agree with TRBD1. Judging by the DNA end, TRBJ2-7 fits better; the J call may be wrong. TRBV23-1 qualifies as an ORF whose function is uncertain. This CDR3 spans 16 amino acids. CDR3 sequence: CASTRPGTGYPYEQYF. CDR3 sequence (DNA): TGCGCCAGCACCCGACCTGGGACAGGGTATCCCTACGAGCAGTACTTC.

The chain uses TRBV11-1 and TRBJ2-2; TRBD1 matches 7 bases. Germline lookup yields CDR1 SGHAT and CDR2 FQDESV (reference sequence). The V and J ends lost 2 bases and 7 bases, in that order; junction bases with no gene match: 7. CDR3 length: 15 residues. Written as DNA, the CDR3 is TGTGCCAGCAGCTTACACACAGGGGCGGTCGGGGAGCTGTTTTTT. It encodes CASSLHTGAVGELFF.